Listed below are T cell receptor beta chains from one sample, sequenced in a study of cytomegalovirus exposure and HLA in healthy donors. TCRdb keeps only in-frame clones here, not all; method: immunoSEQ multiplex PCR. The sample includes about 150,000 clones, roughly 84% seen only once; the top ten take under 0.4%. The sequenced sample was PBMCs. These receptor sequences come from a boy younger than 10 in good health and CMV-seronegative. The CDR3 runs from the conserved cysteine through the conserved F or W. A D gene is named only where the DNA matches it firmly. Size is omitted from some rows. Given values are once, few, many or a class for expanded clones.

size	D	V	J	DNA	CDR3
.	.	TRBV19	TRBJ1-5	TGTGCCAGTAACAAAGGGGATCAGCCCCAGCATTTT	CASNKGDQPQHF
.	TRBD2	TRBV11-2	TRBJ2-7	TGTGCCAGCACAATAACGGGAGGAACCTACGAGCAGTACTTC	CASTITGGTYEQYF
.	TRBD1	TRBV7-8	TRBJ1-2	TGTGCCAGCAGCTTAGAACGGCAGGGGGCGGGCTGGGGATATGGCTACACCTTC	CASSLERQGAGWGYGYTF
few	.	TRBV4-1	TRBJ1-5	TGCGCCAGCAGCCTAACAGGGTTTCCGAGCAATCAGCCCCAGCATTTT	CASSLTGFPSNQPQHF
.	TRBD1	TRBV6-5	TRBJ2-7	TGTGCCAGCAGTTACGGGACAGACTACGAGCAGTACTTC	CASSYGTDYEQYF
.	.	TRBV6-1	TRBJ1-5	TGTGCCGGAAATAGTGCAGGGCGGTATCAGCCCCAGCATTTT	CAGNSAGRYQPQHF
.	.	TRBV6-5	TRBJ2-5	TGTGCCAGCAGTTGGACGACAGGCGTTGACGCCCAGTACTTC	CASSWTTGVDAQYF
once	.	TRBV11-2	TRBJ1-2	TGTGCCAGCAGCTTAACGGGGGAGGCCGCCTATGGCTACACCTTC	CASSLTGEAAYGYTF
.	TRBD2	TRBV27	TRBJ2-2	TGTGCCAGCAGTATACTACAACCGGGACTAGCGGGACCCGGGGAGCTGTTTTTT	CASSILQPGLAGPGELFF
once	.	TRBV28	TRBJ1-1	TGTGCCAGCAGTTTATGGGGGGGGCGGGACACTGAAGCTTTCTTT	CASSLWGGRDTEAFF
.	TRBD2	TRBV5-6	TRBJ2-5	TGTGCCAGCAGCTACGGGACTAGCCACCTCCAAGAGACCCAGTACTTC	CASSYGTSHLQETQYF
few	.	TRBV7-9	TRBJ1-5	TGTGCCAGCAGCCAGGGGCAGGATCAGCCCCAGCATTTT	CASSQGQDQPQHF
.	TRBD1	TRBV19	TRBJ1-2	TGTGCCAGTAGTTCCCGGGACAGGGGAAATGGCTACACCTTC	CASSSRDRGNGYTF
few	TRBD1	TRBV28	TRBJ1-5	TGTGCCAGCAGTTCCCCGGGACAGGGACGTCTTGGCAATCAGCCCCAGCATTTT	CASSSPGQGRLGNQPQHF
.	TRBD1	TRBV6-5	TRBJ2-7	TGTGCCAGCAGTTACTACAGGGGTGCCTACGAGCAGTACTTC	CASSYYRGAYEQYF
.	.	TRBV19	TRBJ2-1	TGTGCCAGTAGTATTTCGGCAGGGCGCAATGAGCAGTTCTTC	CASSISAGRNEQFF
.	TRBD1	TRBV7-9	TRBJ2-7	TGTGCCAGCAGCCAATCGACAGGGCTCCTATACGAGCAGTACTTC	CASSQSTGLLYEQYF
once	TRBD1	TRBV4-1	TRBJ2-2	TGCGCCAGCAGCCTATCGACAGGGGCGGGCACCGGGGAGCTGTTTTTT	CASSLSTGAGTGELFF
.	.	TRBV19	TRBJ2-7	TGTGCCAGTAGTATATCCCGGGACGGCGCTCGGGGGGAGCAGTACTTC	CASSISRDGARGEQYF
.	.	TRBV2	TRBJ1-1	TGTGCCAGCAGTGATACGGGATGGGACACTGAAGCTTTCTTT	CASSDTGWDTEAFF
.	TRBD2	TRBV19	TRBJ2-7	TGTGCCAGTAGTATCGCCGGACTAGCAGTCGAGCAGTACTTC	CASSIAGLAVEQYF
.	TRBD1	TRBV27	TRBJ2-7	TGTGCCAGCAGTTGTACCGGGACAGGGTTTTACGAGCAGTACTTC	CASSCTGTGFYEQYF
.	TRBD1	TRBV19	TRBJ1-5	TGTGCCAGTACACCGGGACAGGGGCGGTCGAGGGAAAATCAGCCCCAGCATTTT	CASTPGQGRSRENQPQHF
.	.	TRBV7-9	TRBJ2-1	TGTGCCAGCAGCTTTTGGGGGCATGAGCAGTTCTTC	CASSFWGHEQFF
.	TRBD1	TRBV30	TRBJ1-1	TGTGCCTGGAGAGTGACGACAGGGAGAACTGAAGCTTTCTTT	CAWRVTTGRTEAFF
.	TRBD1	TRBV9	TRBJ1-4	TGTGCCAGCAGCCCCTCATTCAGGGGACAGGGGAAGTCTAATGAAAAACTGTTTTTT	CASSPSFRGQGKSNEKLFF
.	TRBD1	TRBV4-1	TRBJ2-7	TGCGCCAGCAGCCAGGGACAGGGCCCTATCTACGAGCAGTACTTC	CASSQGQGPIYEQYF
.	TRBD2	TRBV19	TRBJ2-1	TGTGCCAGTAGGGTAGCGGGAGGGCCCAATGAGCAGTTCTTC	CASRVAGGPNEQFF
.	.	TRBV6-5	TRBJ1-2	TGTGCCAGCAGTTTTTTACGACAGTATGGCTACACCTTC	CASSFLRQYGYTF
.	TRBD1	TRBV5-1	TRBJ1-2	TGCGCCAGCAGCCTAGGGACAGGTGCCTATGGCTACACCTTC	CASSLGTGAYGYTF
.	.	TRBV30	TRBJ2-3	TGTGCCTGGTGGGCGCTACGCACAGATACGCAGTATTTT	CAWWALRTDTQYF
.	TRBD2	TRBV19	TRBJ2-2	TGTGCCAGTAACCAACGGGGGGGGCGGCACACCGGGGAGCTGTTTTTT	CASNQRGGRHTGELFF
.	.	TRBV5-4	TRBJ1-4	TGTGCCAGCAGCTTGAGAGGGAATGAAAAACTGTTTTTT	CASSLRGNEKLFF
.	.	TRBV28	TRBJ2-3	TGTGCCAGCAGCCAGGCGGGAGATACGCAGTATTTT	CASSQAGDTQYF
.	.	TRBV18	TRBJ1-1	TGTGCCAGCTCACGAGAGGGGAACACTGAAGCTTTCTTT	CASSREGNTEAFF
.	.	TRBV6-1	TRBJ2-1	TGTGCCAGCAGTGAAGTTAGGGACTCTTCCTACAATGAGCAGTTCTTC	CASSEVRDSSYNEQFF
.	.	TRBV21-1	TRBJ2-3	TGTGCCAGAGACAGGGGTCCCCCAGATACGCAGTATTTT	CARDRGPPDTQYF
.	.	TRBV5-4	TRBJ2-7	TGTGCCAGCAGCTTGGGACAGTCTTCCTACGAGCAGTACTTC	CASSLGQSSYEQYF
.	.	TRBV4-1	TRBJ2-3	TGCGCCAGCAGCCAATTGATTTTGACCAGGCCAGATACGCAGTATTTT	CASSQLILTRPDTQYF
.	.	TRBV12-5	TRBJ1-4	TGTGCTAGTGGTTGGACTATACCTAATGCAACTAATGAAAAACTGTTTTTT	CASGWTIPNATNEKLFF
.	.	TRBV5-1	TRBJ1-1	TGCGCCAGCAGCTTATTGACAGAGAACACTGAAGCTTTCTTT	CASSLLTENTEAFF
.	.	TRBV4-1	TRBJ2-1	TGCGCCAGCAGCCGGCAGACAGAGAACTCCTACAATGAGCAGTTCTTC	CASSRQTENSYNEQFF
.	.	TRBV5-1	TRBJ2-3	TGCGCCAGCAGCGCGGGACTTTTAGATACGCAGTATTTT	CASSAGLLDTQYF
.	.	TRBV5-1	TRBJ2-7	TGCGCCAGCAGTCTACAGGGAGACTACGAGCAGTACTTC	CASSLQGDYEQYF
once	.	TRBV6-1	TRBJ2-7	TGTGCCAGCAGTGAGATTATCAGGGTCCACGAGCAGTACTTC	CASSEIIRVHEQYF
.	TRBD2	TRBV4-1	TRBJ2-3	TGCGCCAGCAGCCAAGGATCTTGGGTAGCGGGAGCTAAAGATACGCAGTATTTT	CASSQGSWVAGAKDTQYF
.	.	TRBV11-2	TRBJ1-1	TGTGCCAGCAGCTTGGGCATGAACACTGAAGCTTTCTTT	CASSLGMNTEAFF
.	.	TRBV6-6	TRBJ2-3	TGTGCCAGCAGTTACGTTGCGGGCCAGAGCACAGATACGCAGTATTTT	CASSYVAGQSTDTQYF
.	.	TRBV5-6	TRBJ2-7	TGTGCCAGCAGCTTGGCCTCTTTCTACGAGCAGTACTTC	CASSLASFYEQYF
.	TRBD1	TRBV7-3	TRBJ2-1	TGTGCCAGCAGCTCCCAACCTGGACAGGGGAATGAGCAGTTCTTC	CASSSQPGQGNEQFF
.	.	TRBV30	TRBJ1-2	TGTGCCTGGAGTTCCCAGAACTATGGCTACACCTTC	CAWSSQNYGYTF
.	TRBD2	TRBV5-4	TRBJ2-3	TGTGCCAGCAGCCTGACTAGCGGGAGGGGAGGAACAGATACGCAGTATTTT	CASSLTSGRGGTDTQYF
.	.	TRBV5-1	TRBJ1-3	TGCGCCAGCAGCTTACAGGGAGACCTAAGAAACACCATATATTTT	CASSLQGDLRNTIYF
.	.	TRBV2	TRBJ2-7	TGTGCCAGCAGCGGGGAATTGGTGTACGAGCAGTACTTC	CASSGELVYEQYF
.	TRBD1	TRBV5-1	TRBJ2-7	TGCGCCAGCAGCTGGGGACAGGCGAGCTCCTACGAGCAGTACTTC	CASSWGQASSYEQYF
few	.	TRBV2	TRBJ1-1	TGTGCCAGCAGACCTCCAGGGGCTGAAGCTTTCTTT	CASRPPGAEAFF
few	.	TRBV7-9	TRBJ1-1	TGTGCCAGCACTTTGAACACTGAAGCTTTCTTT	CASTLNTEAFF
once	TRBD2	TRBV29-1	TRBJ2-2	TGCAGCGTCGCCGGGACTACGAACACCGGGGAGCTGTTTTTT	CSVAGTTNTGELFF